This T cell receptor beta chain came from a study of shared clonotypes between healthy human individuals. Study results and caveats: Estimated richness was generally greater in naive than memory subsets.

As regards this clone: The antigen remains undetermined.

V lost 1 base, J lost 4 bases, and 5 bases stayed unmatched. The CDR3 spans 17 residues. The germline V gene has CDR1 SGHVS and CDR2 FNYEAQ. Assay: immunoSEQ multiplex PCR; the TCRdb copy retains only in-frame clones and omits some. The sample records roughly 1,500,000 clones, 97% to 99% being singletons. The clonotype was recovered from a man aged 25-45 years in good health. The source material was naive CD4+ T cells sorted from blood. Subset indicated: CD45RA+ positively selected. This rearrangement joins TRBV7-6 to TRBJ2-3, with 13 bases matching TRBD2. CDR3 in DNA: TGTGCCAGCAGCTTAGGGACTAGCGGGAGATGGGCAGATACGCAGTATTTT. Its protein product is CASSLGTSGRWADTQYF.